The next 13 T cell receptor beta chains were all read from a single sample in a study of blood T cell repertoires in COVID-19. The protocol was immunoSEQ multiplex PCR, while the TCRdb copy is restricted to in-frame clones and leaves out a portion. The sample lists roughly 250,000 clones; 70% to 90% were seen once. Material for sequencing was peripheral blood. These TCRs come from a woman aged 35 to 49 who had recovered from COVID-19.

The J gene is TRBJ2-5, the V gene TRBV18; 8 bases are shared with TRBD2. V lost 2 bases to trimming and J lost 5 bases; unmatched junction nucleotides: 7. CDR3 size: 15 residues. Per the germline V gene, CDR1 is KGHSH and CDR2 is LQKENI. This CDR3 is CASSPKREGRETQYF. DNA for the CDR3: TGTGCCAGCTCACCAAAACGGGAGGGCCGGGAGACCCAGTACTTC. Complete variable domain (other parts from reference TRBV18 and TRBJ2-5): NAGVMQNPRHLVRRRGQEARLRCSPMKGHSHVYWYRQLPEEGLKFMVYLQKENIIDESGMPKERFSAEFPKEGPSILRIQQVVRGDSAAYFCASSPKREGRETQYFGPGTRLLVL.

The rearrangement joins TRBV4-2 to TRBJ2-1; 9 nucleotides align to TRBD2. J lost 5 bases, V lost 0 bases, and 5 bases had no gene match. Germline loops: CDR1 LGHNA, CDR2 YNFKEQ. This CDR3 has 16 amino acids. CDR3 coding DNA: TGTGCCAGCAGCCAAGATCCGGGCGGGAGGGACAATGAGCAGTTCTTC. This encodes CASSQDPGGRDNEQFF.

The chain is built from TRBV10-1 and TRBJ2-2; 15 bases agree with TRBD2. This CDR3 comprises 17 residues. Trimming took 10 bases from V and 0 from J; bases not matched to a gene: 6. Germline CDR1 is WNHNN and CDR2 is SYGVQD (reference sequence). CDR3 in amino acids: CANPGLAGGPNTGELFF. Here the CDR3 DNA reads TGCGCCAACCCGGGACTAGCGGGAGGACCGAACACCGGGGAGCTGTTTTTT.

This clone was counted a single time. The J gene is TRBJ1-6, the V gene TRBV27; 7 nucleotides match TRBD1. The CDR3 has 16 residues. V trimming: 5 bases; J trimming: 6 bases; junction bases outside the gene matches: 10. Germline V gene lookup returns CDR1 MNHEY and CDR2 SMNVEV (reference sequence). CDR3 amino acids: CASSLRQGSLNSPLHF. Written as DNA, the CDR3 is TGTGCCAGCAGTCTCAGACAGGGCAGCCTTAATTCACCCCTCCACTTT.

The CDR3 bases are TGCAGCGTTGACCGCGGGGGATCCTACAATGAGCAGTTCTTC. The encoded protein is CSVDRGGSYNEQFF. The rearrangement uses TRBV29-1 and TRBJ2-1, with 7 nucleotides matching TRBD2. The CDR3 is 14 residues long. V shed 3 bases and J 1 base; nucleotides not matched to a gene: 3. The germline V gene encodes CDR1 SQVTM and CDR2 ANQGSEA.

The J gene is TRBJ1-6, the V gene TRBV4-2; no firm D call. Trimming pared 0 bases from V and 8 bases from J, leaving 5 bases between. The CDR3 has 13 residues. Germline-derived CDR1 and CDR2 are LGHNA and YNFKEQ. DNA for the CDR3: TGTGCCAGCAGCCAAGATTCCGATTCACCCCTCCACTTT. It yields the protein CASSQDSDSPLHF.

This chain connects TRBV27 to TRBJ1-2, with D perhaps matching TRBD1 (5 bases). V gave up 8 bases and J gave up 4 bases, with 14 bases separating them. CDR3 length: 13 residues. Looked up from germline, CDR1 is MNHEY and CDR2 is SMNVEV (reference sequence). The CDR3 loop is CASRQMGFYGYTF. CDR3 in DNA: TGTGCCAGCCGACAGATGGGGTTCTATGGCTACACCTTC.

V and J are TRBV28 and TRBJ1-4, with D unresolved. This CDR3 contains 12 residues. Germline values: CDR1 MDHEN, CDR2 SYDVKM. The V end was cut by 7 bases, the J end by 8 bases, with 11 bases between. Here the CDR3 reads CASTTAGEKLFF. The CDR3 DNA is TGTGCCAGCACCACGGCGGGGGAAAAACTGTTTTTT.

This sequence joins TRBV6-6 and TRBJ1-4; D is perhaps TRBD1 (6 bases). From germline, CDR1 is MNHNY and CDR2 SVGAGI (reference sequence). The CDR3 consists of 15 residues. Trimming stripped 1 base from V and 7 bases from J, with 13 bases between. CDR3 bases: TGTGCCAGCAGTTACTTTGGGGGCTCGGGTGAAAAACTGTTTTTT. Translation: CASSYFGGSGEKLFF.

This rearrangement joins TRBV27 to TRBJ2-7; D not certain. The germline gives CDR1 MNHEY, CDR2 SMNVEV (reference sequence). Trimming pared 3 bases from V and 2 bases from J, leaving 8 bases between. The CDR3 loop spans 13 amino acids. The CDR3 region is CASSFQAPYEQYF. CDR3 sequence (DNA): TGTGCCAGCAGTTTTCAGGCCCCCTACGAGCAGTACTTC.

The chain employs TRBV7-2 and TRBJ2-1, with TRBD2 matching over 8 bases. The CDR3 runs 15 residues. V dropped 1 base and J dropped 4; count of bases not matched to a gene: 3. Germline CDR1 reads SGHTA; CDR2 reads FQGNSA. CDR3 DNA: TGTGCCAGCAGCTTAGTCCCTAGCGGGTACAATGAGCAGTTCTTC. It translates to CASSLVPSGYNEQFF.

This chain connects TRBV6-5 to TRBJ2-5; TRBD1 matches 8 bases. This CDR3 has 14 residues. With V trimmed by 4 bases and J by 7 bases, 8 bases remained unmatched. Germline V gene lookup returns CDR1 MNHEY and CDR2 SVGAGI. The CDR3: CASSSGQGEGTQYF. The CDR3 coding sequence is TGTGCCAGCAGTTCCGGACAGGGAGAGGGGACCCAGTACTTC.

The genes are TRBV24-1 and TRBJ2-1, with a possible D match to TRBD1 (5 bases). Trimming took off 4 bases at V and 3 bases at J, with 18 bases between the two ends. This CDR3 contains 17 residues. Per the germline V gene, CDR1 is KGHDR and CDR2 is SFDVKD. CDR3 sequence: CATSDPWAGKSYNEQFF. The CDR3 nucleotides are TGTGCCACCAGTGACCCTTGGGCAGGGAAAAGCTACAATGAGCAGTTCTTC.